This entry is about one TCR beta chain. Its antigen is still unknown. No base qualities exist here, and no much larger clone lies one base off it. The data were taken from a study of PD-L1 blockade in urothelial cancer (dated by TCRdb to about 2017). Regarding the research as a whole: Therapy was started at some point between 2014 and 2016 for all patients, and atezolizumab 1,200 mg was administered intravenously every 3 weeks. About 90% of the roughly 29 patients were identified as males with urothelial cancer of bladder origin, and a prior smoking history was reported by 18 of 29 patients. Patients had an ECOG performance status of 0 or 1 and had received between 0 and 3 prior chemotherapy regimens. Blood samples were analyzed at 3 weeks after treatment start (second dose) and at 6 weeks after treatment start. Blood samples gave a median of 141,255 T cells and some 83,000 unique TCRs, with a median clonality of roughly 0.081. An exploratory multi-omic analysis was conducted of the somatic, immune and clinical correlates of response to PD-L1 blockade with atezolizumab in urothelial cancer. Pretreatment tumor samples, along with matched peripheral blood collected serially before and after atezolizumab treatment, underwent TCR sequencing. Durable clinical benefit was defined as a progression-free survival longer than 6 months, and TCR features were additionally tested against progression-free survival and overall survival. In the same patients who had TCR sequencing, pretreatment tumors also underwent whole exome sequencing and RNA sequencing. Several patients achieved durable clinical benefit and some 21 did not. Under 30 patients had pretreatment blood TCR-seq, roughly 24 had at least one posttreatment blood collection, and roughly 24 had tumor TCR-seq.

A cohort of 25 to 30 patients with locally advanced or metastatic urothelial carcinoma, treated at Memorial Sloan Kettering on a trial protocol, was included. Peripheral blood mononuclear cells were collected pretreatment and during treatment, at between 1 and 8 total time points per patient. The Qiagen DNeasy Blood extraction kit was used to purify genomic DNA from total PBMCs and tumor samples. PBMCs were collected pretreatment and during treatment, and were isolated and stored as previously described. The germline V gene yields SGHDT for CDR1 and YYEEEE for CDR2. V gives up 5 bases and J gives up 2 bases, and the segment between their germline ends measures 9 bases. Counted from cysteine to phenylalanine, this CDR3 has 13 amino acids. The CDR3 DNA has 39 bases and is translated from base 1. To estimate absolute template abundance from read counts, synthetic TCR analog templates were spiked into each PCR. The immunoSEQ assay was used to amplify TCRbeta CDR3 regions from genomic DNA with bias-controlled V and J gene primers. Sequencing of rearranged TCRbeta segments was performed at approximately 20X coverage. The authors' pipeline ran thus. Sequencing errors were corrected by clustering and CDR3s were annotated against IMGT to assign V, D and J genes. Downstream analyses used only productive TCRbeta rearrangements and left out out-of-frame or stop-codon sequences. To compute clonality, Shannon entropy was normalized by the log of the number of unique productive sequences and then subtracted from one. Fisher's exact test with Benjamini-Hochberg correction, at a threshold of adjusted p below 0.01, was used to find clones that differed between time points or between blood and tumor. The immuneACCESS repertoire file appears here via TCRdb, limited to in-frame rearrangements. These files lack a portion of the clones; in checked studies, under half of the deficit traces to unresolved V genes, and the cause of the others is not known. That table furnishes V, J and clone size, whereas the DNA furnished D and trimming. In all, the sample holds fewer than 40,000 clones, and 75% to 95% of those were seen once. Approximately 8% of the sample comes from the top ten.

The paper as a whole reports these results and caveats: Because the sample size was small (n ≈ 30) and many of the analyses were exploratory, the results are meant to be hypothesis-generating. Improved progression-free and overall survival was associated with having pretreatment peripheral blood TCR clonality below the median. Patients with durable benefit showed greater expansion of tumor-associated TCR clones in peripheral blood 3 weeks after starting treatment (n ≈ 20, p = 0.022).

Sequences were derived from PBMCs, sampled around atezolizumab (anti-PD-L1) treatment. The chain links TRBV5-6 with TRBJ2-3, with TRBD2 tentatively as D gene (6 bases match). This clonotype was sampled from a man between 65 and 85 years old with urothelial cancer. The nucleotide sequence is TGTGCCAGCAGTCGGGACTTCACAGATACGCAGTATTTT. Translated, this is CASSRDFTDTQYF. The variable domain in full, with residues beyond the CDR3 obtained from the reference TRBV5-6 and TRBJ2-3 genes, is DAGVTQSPTHLIKTRGQQVTLRCSPKSGHDTVSWYQQALGQGPQFIFQYYEEEERQRGNFPDRFSGHQFPNYSSELNVNALLLGDSALYLCASSRDFTDTQYFGPGTRLTVL.